This TCR beta chain was sequenced during a study of OX40 agonist ivuxolimab in advanced cancers. As for the study in general: Patients were treated with ivuxolimab, an agonistic anti-OX40 (CD134) antibody.

Trimming at V came to 4 bases and at J to 1 base, leaving 3 bases not matched to a gene. There are 14 residues in the CDR3. Germline V gives CDR1 MNHEY, CDR2 SVGAGI. Measured with immunoSEQ multiplex PCR; TCRdb has only the in-frame clones, and not every one. In the table there are tens of thousands of clones, 84% of which are singletons. This clone was recorded only once. The TCR comes from an adult with an advanced solid tumor such as melanoma, head and neck, liver or kidney cancer. V gene TRBV6-5 combines with J gene TRBJ1-2; 7 positions match TRBD1. This specimen consisted of CD4+ or CD8+ T cells sorted from blood, obtained in a trial of the OX40 agonist ivuxolimab. CDR3 in DNA: TGTGCCAGCAGTTCACACAGGGGTAACTATGGCTACACCTTC. It is translated as CASSSHRGNYGYTF.